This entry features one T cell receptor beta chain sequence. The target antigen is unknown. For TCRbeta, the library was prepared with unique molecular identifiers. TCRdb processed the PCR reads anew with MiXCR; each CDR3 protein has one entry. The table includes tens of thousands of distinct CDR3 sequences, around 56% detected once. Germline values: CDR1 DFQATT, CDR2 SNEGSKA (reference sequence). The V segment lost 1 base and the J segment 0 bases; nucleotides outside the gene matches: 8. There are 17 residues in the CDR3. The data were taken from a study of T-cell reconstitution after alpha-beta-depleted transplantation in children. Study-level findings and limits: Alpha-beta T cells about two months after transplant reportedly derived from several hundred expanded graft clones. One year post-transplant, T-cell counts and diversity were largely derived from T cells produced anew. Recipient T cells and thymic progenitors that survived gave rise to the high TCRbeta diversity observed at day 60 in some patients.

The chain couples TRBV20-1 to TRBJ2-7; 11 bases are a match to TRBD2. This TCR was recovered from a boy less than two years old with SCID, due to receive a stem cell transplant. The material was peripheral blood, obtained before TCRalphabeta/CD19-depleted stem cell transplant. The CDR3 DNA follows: TGCAGTGCTAGAGCTGCTAGCGGGGGGTCTAGCTCCTACGAGCAGTACTTC. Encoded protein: CSARAASGGSSSYEQYF.